This T cell receptor (beta chain) was observed in a study of blood T cell repertoires in COVID-19. Trimming took off 2 bases at V and 7 bases at J, with 9 bases between the two ends. Germline V gene lookup returns CDR1 LGHDT and CDR2 YNNKEL (reference sequence). This CDR3 is built from 14 residues. TCRdb's copy holds only in-frame clones and misses some; the assay was immunoSEQ multiplex PCR. Here the sample spans 170,000 or so clones, 65% to 90% being singletons. With respect to this clone: The sample has other DNA sequences that encode this CDR3 too.

The chain carries TRBV3-1 (or the pseudogene TRBV3-2) and TRBJ1-6, with TRBD1 as a possible D gene (6 bases). Sequenced input: peripheral blood. This clonotype was sampled from a man between 50 and 59 years old with active or convalescent COVID-19. CDR3 loop: CASSQTGLNSPLHF. The DNA for the CDR3 is TGTGCCAGCAGCCAAACAGGGTTAAATTCACCCCTCCACTTT.